This TCR beta chain was captured in a study of molecular identifiers for immune sequencing clone quantification. For the study at large: Within a replicate experiment, RNA obtained from either roughly 20,000 or 100,000 naive CD8 cells was divided into five aliquots, and four of those aliquots were then sequenced.

Study findings and constraints: Barcode sharing among identical TCR molecules could make large clones appear smaller.

Preparation of naive CD8 libraries involved roughly 17,000 to 1,000,000 sorted cells and 10%, 30% or 50% RNA. Sorting isolated naive CD8 T cells as CD8+CD4-CCR7+CD45RA+ events. This clonotype occurred many times. Its antigen is not identified. TCRdb re-analysed the PCR reads in MiXCR, keeping a single row per CDR3 protein. Found here are approximately 680,000 distinct CDR3 sequences, about 25% of them singletons; the top ten hold 0.78%. The sequencing input was naive CD8+ T cells from blood, with Jurkat cell RNA spiked in. The subset is: FACS-sorted CD8+CD4-CCR7+CD45RA+ naive T cells. This receptor was obtained from a human donor in good health. Some libraries in this study had Jurkat cell RNA spiked in.

As DNA, the CDR3 is TGTGCCAGCAGCCACCTAGGGTGGGTACGCGAGCAGTACTTC. Protein sequence: CASSHLGWVREQYF. The V gene is TRBV7-2, the J gene TRBJ2-7; D remains ambiguous. CDR1 is SGHTA, CDR2 FQGNSA, per germline. Trimming removed 5 bases from V and 6 bases from J, with 17 bases in between. The CDR3 covers 14 residues. The full variable domain, with the rest looked up from reference TRBV7-2 and TRBJ2-7, is GAGVSQSPSNKVTEKGKDVELRCDPISGHTALYWYRQSLGQGLEFLIYFQGNSAPDKSGLPSDRFSAERTGGSVSTLTIQRTQQEDSAVYLCASSHLGWVREQYFGPGTRLTVT.